One sample yielded the 24 T cell receptor beta chains listed below, sequenced in a study of shared clonotypes between healthy human individuals. TCRdb keeps only in-frame clones here, not all; method: immunoSEQ multiplex PCR. Seen here are roughly 500,000 clones, roughly 80% observed once, and the top ten hold 13%. Sequencing was performed on PBMCs. These receptors came from a woman in her forties in good health. Some clones in this sample may be carry-over from other donors' samples.

This chain joins TRBV28 and TRBJ1-1; D is perhaps TRBD1 (6 bases). Trimming pared 6 bases from V and 5 bases from J, leaving 16 bases between. The CDR3 loop spans 14 amino acids. In germline, CDR1 is MDHEN, CDR2 SYDVKM. In nucleotides, the CDR3 is TGTGCCAGCAGGGTTCAGGGGCTAGGAACTGAAGCTTTCTTT. This encodes CASRVQGLGTEAFF.

The chain is built from TRBV28 and TRBJ1-1; unclear D gene. Germline CDR1 is MDHEN and CDR2 is SYDVKM. This CDR3 is 18 amino acids long. The germline V and J ends were trimmed by 6 bases and 0 bases, with 23 bases remaining between them. CDR3 DNA: TGTGCCAGCAGGCCCCTGGTCCGGATGGCCAAACTGAACACTGAAGCTTTCTTT. Translating gives CASRPLVRMAKLNTEAFF.

V usage is TRBV28 and J usage is TRBJ1-5, with no clear D. CDR1 MDHEN and CDR2 SYDVKM come from the germline V gene. This CDR3 comprises 13 residues. Trimming took 5 bases from V and 3 from J, leaving 8 bases between them. The CDR3 is CASSLPLNQPQHF. The CDR3 DNA sequence: TGTGCCAGCAGTCTTCCACTCAATCAGCCCCAGCATTTT.

The rearrangement joins TRBV7-3 to TRBJ1-1; TRBD1 agrees at 7 bases. J lost 6 bases, V lost 5 bases, and 6 bases had no gene match. The germline gives CDR1 SGHTA, CDR2 FQGTGA. This CDR3 has 13 amino acids. CDR3 sequence (DNA): TGTGCCAGCAGCCCGGACAGGTTCGCTGAAGCTTTCTTT. It translates to CASSPDRFAEAFF.

The chain has TRBV7-8 and TRBJ2-7; a possible D gene is TRBD1 (6 bases). Trimming shortened V by 5 bases and J by 0 bases, and 11 bases separated the two germline ends. The germline CDR1 and CDR2 sequences are SGHVS and FQNEAQ. This CDR3 is built from 14 residues. CDR3 region: CASSETGGSYEQYF. CDR3 sequence (DNA): TGTGCCAGCAGCGAGACAGGAGGCTCCTACGAGCAGTACTTC.

V is TRBV27 and J is TRBJ2-5; 9 bases align to TRBD2. Germline V CDR1 and CDR2: MNHEY, SMNVEV (reference sequence). This CDR3 is 16 amino acids long. Germline trimming cut 5 bases from V and 2 bases from J; bases unmatched to any gene: 9. The CDR3 DNA reads TGTGCCAGCAGTCCAACCCTTAGCGGGGGACAAGAGACCCAGTACTTC. Translated: CASSPTLSGGQETQYF.

The chain uses TRBV9 and TRBJ1-2; tentatively, D is TRBD1 (5 bases). The CDR3 totals 15 residues. V gave up 0 bases and J gave up 3 bases, with 12 bases separating them. Germline CDR1 reads SGDLS; CDR2 reads YYNGEE. CDR3 loop: CASSVEGSSHYGYTF. CDR3 nucleotides: TGTGCCAGCAGCGTAGAGGGGTCATCCCACTATGGCTACACCTTC.

The chain employs TRBV5-8 and TRBJ2-1; 8 bases are a match to TRBD2. V gave up 0 bases and J gave up 6 bases; unmatched junction bases: 5. Germline CDR1 SGHTS, CDR2 YDEGEE. The CDR3 spans 15 residues. This CDR3 is CASSLDGLAANEQFF. For the CDR3, the DNA is TGTGCCAGCAGCTTGGACGGACTAGCAGCCAATGAGCAGTTCTTC.

The chain uses TRBV5-6 and TRBJ2-7, with D maybe TRBD2 (6 bases). With 2 bases removed from V and 4 bases from J, the gap between germline ends came to 16 bases. The germline gives CDR1 SGHDT, CDR2 YYEEEE. The CDR3 has 15 residues. The CDR3 loop is CASSFPSGGMYEQYF. CDR3 coding DNA: TGTGCCAGCAGCTTTCCGAGCGGAGGGATGTACGAGCAGTACTTC. The whole variable domain, filled in from reference TRBV5-6 and TRBJ2-7, reads DAGVTQSPTHLIKTRGQQVTLRCSPKSGHDTVSWYQQALGQGPQFIFQYYEEEERQRGNFPDRFSGHQFPNYSSELNVNALLLGDSALYLCASSFPSGGMYEQYFGPGTRLTVT.

The genes are TRBV28 and TRBJ2-1; 10 bases are shared with TRBD2. CDR1 and CDR2 from the germline V gene are MDHEN and SYDVKM. This CDR3 is 15 amino acids long. J lost 9 bases, V lost 6 bases, and 11 bases had no gene match. The DNA of the CDR3 is TGTGCCAGCAGGCGGACTAGCGGTGATCAGGGTGAGCAGTTCTTC. This encodes CASRRTSGDQGEQFF.

The chain couples TRBV28 to TRBJ1-1; no definite D call. This CDR3 region has 11 residues. CDR1 and CDR2 from the germline V gene are MDHEN and SYDVKM. Trimming pared 7 bases from V and 5 bases from J, leaving 8 bases between. CDR3 region: CASTGVTEAFF. Written as DNA, the CDR3 is TGTGCCAGCACTGGGGTGACTGAAGCTTTCTTT.

Here the CDR3 reads CASSQISDSLNTEAFF. Written as DNA, the CDR3 is TGCGCCAGCAGTCAAATCTCGGACAGTTTGAACACTGAAGCTTTCTTT. V usage is TRBV23-1 and J usage is TRBJ1-1; D is possibly TRBD1 (6 bases). TRBV23-1 is noted as an ORF with a role that remains uncertain. The CDR3 spans 16 residues. The V gene lost 2 bases and the J gene lost 0 bases, with 13 bases spanning the gap.

This clone was seen a handful of times. The chain combines TRBV6-4 with TRBJ2-1; D perhaps matches TRBD2 (6 bases). Germline CDR1 MRHNA, CDR2 SNTAGT. This CDR3 comprises 15 residues. V shed 4 bases and J shed 4 bases, with 14 bases lying between them. This CDR3 is CASSVGSSDYNEQFF. CDR3 in DNA: TGTGCCAGCAGTGTAGGGTCTAGCGATTACAATGAGCAGTTCTTC.

On this clone itself: Other DNA sequences in this specimen translate into the identical CDR3. V gene TRBV5-1 combines with J gene TRBJ2-1; D gene uncertain. Germline CDR1 SGHRS, CDR2 YFSETQ. The CDR3 length is 14 residues. V shed 0 bases and J shed 1 base, with 5 bases lying between them. The CDR3 protein is CASSLGLSYNEQFF. The CDR3, as DNA: TGCGCCAGCAGCTTGGGACTTTCCTACAATGAGCAGTTCTTC.

The chain couples TRBV5-1 to TRBJ2-3; possibly TRBD2 for D (5 bases). Germline V lookup: CDR1 SGHRS, CDR2 YFSETQ. V dropped 7 bases and J dropped 9 bases, with 18 bases sitting between them. The length of the CDR3 is 13 residues. CDR3 DNA sequence: TGCGCCAGCGCGATCGGACCGGGAAACACGCAGTATTTT. Residues: CASAIGPGNTQYF.

The genes are TRBV11-3 and TRBJ2-1; 8 bases match TRBD1. CDR1 SGHNT and CDR2 YENEEA come from the germline V gene. This CDR3 has 14 residues. Germline trimming cut 5 bases from V and 7 bases from J; bases unmatched to any gene: 7. CDR3 in DNA: TGTGCCAGCAGCCGGAGCCAGGGGGCGAATGAGCAGTTCTTC. Translated: CASSRSQGANEQFF.

Comment on this clone: This same CDR3 is encoded by further DNA sequences in the sample. The chain combines TRBV5-6 with TRBJ1-1; D may be TRBD1 (5 bases). This CDR3 has 13 amino acids. Deletions cut 1 base from V and 4 bases from J, with 8 bases between. Germline V gene lookup returns CDR1 SGHDT and CDR2 YYEEEE. CDR3 sequence (DNA): TGTGCCAGCAGCTTGCGGGGGGGCACTGAAGCTTTCTTT. Translation gives CASSLRGGTEAFF.

This clone turned up a few times. This chain links TRBV9 with TRBJ2-7; maybe TRBD2 (6 bases). Germline assignment: CDR1 SGDLS and CDR2 YYNGEE. The CDR3 runs 15 residues. The V and J ends lost 0 bases and 2 bases respectively, with 12 bases between them. The CDR3 is CASSVGGGGTYEQYF. Written as DNA, the CDR3 is TGTGCCAGCAGCGTAGGGGGCGGAGGGACCTACGAGCAGTACTTC.

This rearrangement joins TRBV6-6 to TRBJ1-1; D not certain. CDR3 length: 11 amino acids. V lost 0 bases, J lost 6 bases, and 2 bases lay in between. Germline CDR1 reads MNHNY; CDR2 reads SVGAGI (reference sequence). The CDR3 loop reads CASSYSAEAFF. CDR3 DNA: TGTGCCAGCAGTTACTCTGCTGAAGCTTTCTTT.

The chain carries TRBV7-3 and TRBJ2-7; 7 bases match TRBD2. The germline V gene encodes CDR1 SGHTA and CDR2 FQGTGA. The CDR3 sequence is 13 residues long. V was pared by 5 bases and J by 6 bases, with 7 bases of the junction left unmatched. CDR3 DNA: TGTGCCAGCAGCCCCGGGAGGACTCGCGAGCAGTACTTC. Its translation is CASSPGRTREQYF.

In the case of this clone: One junction end disagrees with the germline gene, perhaps due to a read error. The chain recombines TRBV27 with TRBJ2-7; TRBD2 agrees at 9 bases. Germline V gene lookup returns CDR1 MNHEY and CDR2 SMNVEV (reference sequence). The CDR3 sequence is 14 residues long. CDR3 amino acids: CASSLSGLAVEQYF. CDR3 in DNA: TGTGCCAGCAGTCTATCGGGACTAGCAGTCGAGCAGTACTTC.

This chain uses TRBV27 with TRBJ2-7, with 10 bases lining up with TRBD2. The CDR3 spans 15 residues. V lost 2 bases to trimming and J lost 6 bases; unmatched junction nucleotides: 7. Germline V gene data show CDR1 as MNHEY and CDR2 as SMNVEV (reference sequence). The CDR3 protein is CASSLAVGLASEQYF. The CDR3 nucleotides are TGTGCCAGCAGTTTAGCGGTGGGACTAGCGTCCGAGCAGTACTTC.

This clone was seen once. The CDR3 DNA is TGTGCCAGCAGCTTGGGGGGGAGAGTGGCTGAAGCTTTCTTT. As protein: CASSLGGRVAEAFF. This chain links TRBV5-4 with TRBJ1-1, with D possibly TRBD1 on 5 matching bases. Deletions cut 0 bases from V and 6 bases from J, with 12 bases between. The CDR3 extends over 14 amino acids. CDR1 SGHNT and CDR2 YYREEE come from the germline V gene (reference sequence). Complete variable domain (other parts from reference TRBV5-4 and TRBJ1-1): ETGVTQSPTHLIKTRGQQVTLRCSSQSGHNTVSWYQQALGQGPQFIFQYYREEENGRGNFPPRFSGLQFPNYSSELNVNALELDDSALYLCASSLGGRVAEAFFGQGTRLTVV.

This clone was seen just once. The V call is TRBV6-6, the J call TRBJ1-4; D gene unclear. Germline CDR1 and CDR2: MNHNY and SVGAGI (reference sequence). This CDR3 has 16 amino acids. Trimming left V 0 bases short and J 2 bases short, with 10 bases between. The CDR3 coding sequence is TGTGCCAGCAGTTACTCACCGGGAGAGACTAATGAAAAACTGTTTTTT. Its translation is CASSYSPGETNEKLFF.